The 24 T cell receptor beta chains presented below share a single source sample, sequenced in a study of pediatric ulcerative colitis. Some clones are missing from TCRdb's copy, which holds only in-frame ones; the method was immunoSEQ multiplex PCR. There are 15,000 to 20,000 clones in the sample; approximately 80% occur only once, and 6% to 9.5% lies in the top ten. The rectum was sampled with one to two pinch biopsies at colonoscopy. The specimen was gut tissue. These receptors originate from a boy between 10 and 17 years old who was a control in a study of pediatric ulcerative colitis.

The CDR3 DNA is TGTGCCAGCAGCCGACTGGGCGGAGGAGGGATCAATGAGCAGTTCTTC. Protein sequence: CASSRLGGGGINEQFF. This chain connects TRBV7-7 to TRBJ2-1; maybe TRBD2 (6 bases). The V end was cut by 5 bases, the J end by 6 bases, with 20 bases between. The CDR3 spans 16 residues. The germline gives CDR1 SSHAT, CDR2 FNYEAQ (reference sequence).

The gene calls are TRBV6-6 and TRBJ2-5; D ambiguous. Trimming removed 5 bases from V and 9 bases from J, with 19 bases in between. CDR1 MNHNY and CDR2 SVGAGI come from the germline V gene (reference sequence). CDR3 length equals 14 residues. CDR3 residues: CASSPNYPRTAQYF. Here the CDR3 DNA reads TGTGCCAGCAGTCCCAATTACCCTCGAACGGCCCAGTACTTC.

This rearrangement joins TRBV16 to TRBJ2-1, with 8 bases matching TRBD1. V dropped 0 bases and J dropped 4; count of bases not matched to a gene: 5. Germline V gives CDR1 KGHSY, CDR2 FQNENV. The CDR3 has 16 residues. CDR3 nucleotides: TGTGCCAGCAGCCAATCAACAGGGGGTCGGTACAATGAGCAGTTCTTC. Its protein is CASSQSTGGRYNEQFF. Together with reference TRBV16 and TRBJ2-1, the CDR3 gives the full variable domain: GEEVAQTPKHLVRGEGQKAKLYCAPIKGHSYVFWYQQVLKNEFKFLISFQNENVFDETGMPKERFSAKCLPNSPCSLEIQATKLEDSAVYFCASSQSTGGRYNEQFFGPGTRLTVL.

The V and J genes are TRBV5-1 and TRBJ2-1; D is possibly TRBD2 (7 bases). This CDR3 spans 13 amino acids. The V end lost 5 bases, the J end lost 7 bases, and 13 bases lay between the germline ends. Germline CDR1 and CDR2: SGHRS and YFSETQ. CDR3 sequence (DNA): TGCGCCAGCAGGGGGGGGCAAGGAAATGAGCAGTTCTTC. The encoded protein is CASRGGQGNEQFF.

This chain links TRBV6-5 with TRBJ2-1, with 11 bases that match TRBD2. V lost 5 bases and J lost 9; bases outside the gene matches: 9. Germline values: CDR1 MNHEY, CDR2 SVGAGI. There are 15 residues in the CDR3. In nucleotides, the CDR3 is TGTGCCAGCAGTCCTTTAGCGGGAGGGCCGGGTGAGCAGTTCTTC. This translates into CASSPLAGGPGEQFF.

This chain uses TRBV28 with TRBJ2-7, with D tentatively TRBD1 (6 bases). This CDR3 is 17 amino acids long. From germline, CDR1 is MDHEN and CDR2 SYDVKM. Trimming took 3 bases from V and 4 from J, leaving 22 bases between them. This chain's CDR3 is CASSFSAGQGTLYEQYF. The DNA of the CDR3 is TGTGCCAGCAGTTTTTCCGCCGGCCAGGGGACACTTTACGAGCAGTACTTC.

The sample holds one count of this clone. The rearrangement joins TRBV11-2 to TRBJ1-3; 8 positions match TRBD1. Germline CDR1 reads SGHAT; CDR2 reads FQNNGV. The CDR3 extends over 19 amino acids. The V segment lost 0 bases and the J segment 0 bases; nucleotides outside the gene matches: 10. CDR3 nucleotides: TGTGCCAGCAGCTTAGATAGGGGGACAGGATCCTACTCTGGAAACACCATATATTTT. This codes for CASSLDRGTGSYSGNTIYF.

This clone was counted a single time. The chain has TRBV12-5 and TRBJ2-3; 8 nucleotides agree with TRBD2. CDR1 LGHNT and CDR2 FRNRAP come from the germline V gene. Losses at the gene ends were 0 bases for V and 0 bases for J; bases not matched to a gene: 5. This CDR3 is built from 17 residues. The CDR3 nucleotides are TGTGCTAGTGGTTTGGTTGGGACTAGTGTTAGCACAGATACGCAGTATTTT. Encoded protein: CASGLVGTSVSTDTQYF.

The chain employs TRBV25-1 and TRBJ2-7; D call uncertain. The germline V and J ends were trimmed by 6 bases and 2 bases, with 5 bases remaining between them. Germline lookup yields CDR1 MGHDK and CDR2 SYGVNS. This CDR3 is 11 amino acids long. The CDR3 region is CASSMTYEQYF. The DNA for the CDR3 is TGTGCCAGCAGCATGACCTACGAGCAGTACTTC.

The chain carries TRBV28 and TRBJ1-2; TRBD1 is a possible D gene (5 bases). This CDR3 region has 13 residues. V lost 5 bases, J lost 2 bases, and 9 bases lay in between. Germline V gene data show CDR1 as MDHEN and CDR2 as SYDVKM. The CDR3 nucleotides read TGTGCCAGCAGTGGACACCTAAACTATGGCTACACCTTC. Amino acids: CASSGHLNYGYTF.

The genes are TRBV5-1 and TRBJ2-1, with 8 bases lining up with TRBD2. V was clipped by 0 bases and J by 9 bases; unmatched bases: 11. This CDR3 is 16 amino acids long. Germline lookup yields CDR1 SGHRS and CDR2 YFSETQ. CDR3 amino acids: CASSLVTGLEGGEQFF. CDR3 nucleotides: TGCGCCAGCAGCTTGGTAACGGGACTAGAGGGGGGTGAGCAGTTCTTC.

This chain connects TRBV19 to TRBJ2-7, with D possibly being TRBD1 or TRBD2 (5 bases each). This CDR3 spans 14 amino acids. V lost 7 bases and J 2 bases, leaving 15 bases between the germline ends. The germline V gene encodes CDR1 LNHDA and CDR2 SQIVND (reference sequence). The CDR3 bases are TGTGCCAGTACCTTCCGGGACGGGCCCTACGAGCAGTACTTC. Amino acid sequence: CASTFRDGPYEQYF.

CDR3 nucleotides: TGTGCCAGCAGCCCCGTGGGGACACCGTACAATGAGCAGTTCTTC. Translation gives CASSPVGTPYNEQFF. The rearrangement uses TRBV7-9 and TRBJ2-1, with D tentatively TRBD1 (6 bases). Germline lookup yields CDR1 SEHNR and CDR2 FQNEAQ (reference sequence). V was clipped by 5 bases and J by 4 bases, with 15 bases between them. This CDR3 comprises 15 residues. The whole variable domain, filled in from reference TRBV7-9 and TRBJ2-1, reads DTGVSQNPRHKITKRGQNVTFRCDPISEHNRLYWYRQTLGQGPEFLTYFQNEAQLEKSRLLSDRFSAERPKGSFSTLEIQRTEQGDSAMYLCASSPVGTPYNEQFFGPGTRLTVL.

Note on this clone: The junction departs from germline at one end; a sequencing error may be responsible. J is TRBJ2-1 and V is TRBV10-1, with 10 bases lining up with TRBD2. In germline, CDR1 is WNHNN, CDR2 SYGVQD (reference sequence). The CDR3 has 12 amino acids. CDR3 coding DNA: TGCGCCAGCAGTGCAGCTAGCGGGAGAGAGGTCTTC. It translates to CASSAASGREVF.

The rearrangement links TRBV7-9 to TRBJ2-3, with TRBD2 matching over 8 bases. CDR1 SEHNR and CDR2 FQNEAQ come from the germline V gene (reference sequence). The CDR3 spans 15 residues. V trimming: 3 bases; J trimming: 5 bases; junction bases outside the gene matches: 7. CDR3 coding DNA: TGTGCCAGCAGCTTGTTGGCGGGAGGAGGAGATACGCAGTATTTT. Protein: CASSLLAGGGDTQYF.

The rearrangement links TRBV29-1 to TRBJ2-2, with a tentative D call TRBD2 (6 bases). V was trimmed by 4 bases and J by 3 bases, leaving 12 bases between them. CDR1 is SQVTM, CDR2 ANQGSEA, per germline. The CDR3 is made up of 14 amino acids. CDR3 protein: CSVVVGGDTGELFF. CDR3 nucleotides: TGCAGCGTTGTTGTGGGGGGAGACACCGGGGAGCTGTTTTTT.

This chain uses TRBV6-1 with TRBJ1-4; the D gene is possibly TRBD1 (5 bases). CDR1 MNHNS and CDR2 SASEGT come from the germline V gene. V was trimmed by 6 bases and J by 3 bases, leaving 14 bases between them. The CDR3 has 15 residues. CDR3 amino acids: CASSLIRGANEKLFF. CDR3 bases: TGTGCCAGCAGCCTCATCCGGGGGGCTAATGAAAAACTGTTTTTT.

The rearrangement links TRBV5-1 to TRBJ1-1; D is possibly TRBD1 (5 bases). The germline CDR1 and CDR2 sequences are SGHRS and YFSETQ. Trimming took 0 bases from V and 5 from J, leaving 14 bases between them. This CDR3 has 15 residues. The CDR3 is CASSLAGGRETEAFF. CDR3 nucleotides: TGCGCCAGCAGCTTGGCCGGGGGACGGGAGACTGAAGCTTTCTTT.

The gene calls are TRBV18 and TRBJ1-3; D may be TRBD1 (5 bases). Trimming left V 2 bases short and J 3 bases short, with 17 bases between. The CDR3 sequence is 17 residues long. CDR1 is KGHSH, CDR2 LQKENI, per germline. DNA for the CDR3: TGTGCCAGCTCACCAGTCAATTCCCGGGGGAATGGAAACACCATATATTTT. This gives the protein CASSPVNSRGNGNTIYF.

The chain links TRBV6-5 to TRBJ2-1, with 7 bases identical to TRBD1. There are 12 residues in the CDR3. CDR1 and CDR2 (germline): MNHEY, SVGAGI. The V and J ends lost 7 bases and 5 bases, in that order; junction bases with no gene match: 2. This CDR3 is CASKGANNEQFF. The CDR3 coding sequence is TGTGCCAGCAAGGGGGCTAACAATGAGCAGTTCTTC.

The chain has TRBV5-1 and TRBJ1-4; 8 nucleotides agree with TRBD1. Germline CDR1 and CDR2: SGHRS and YFSETQ. With V trimmed by 0 bases and J by 0 bases, 1 base remained unmatched. The CDR3 runs 16 residues. The CDR3 sequence: CASSLGQGTTNEKLFF. CDR3 coding DNA: TGCGCCAGCAGCTTGGGACAGGGGACAACTAATGAAAAACTGTTTTTT.

The count of this clone is one. The J gene is TRBJ2-3, the V gene TRBV11-2; weak D call: TRBD1 (5 bases). Trimming cost V 7 bases and J 4 bases, with 24 bases left between them. CDR1 is SGHAT, CDR2 FQNNGV, per germline. CDR3 length: 17 amino acids. CDR3 amino acids: CASIGVVWGPHPDTQYF. The CDR3 region has the DNA TGTGCCAGCATTGGTGTAGTATGGGGCCCGCACCCAGATACGCAGTATTTT.

The rearrangement links TRBV7-2 to TRBJ2-5; TRBD2 aligns across 14 bases. V was pared by 0 bases and J by 5 bases, with 8 bases of the junction left unmatched. Germline V CDR1 and CDR2: SGHTA, FQGNSA. The CDR3 consists of 18 residues. The CDR3 spells CASSLAPGTSGRGETQYF. In DNA, the CDR3 is TGTGCCAGCAGCTTAGCCCCTGGGACTAGCGGGAGAGGGGAGACCCAGTACTTC. Full variable domain (outside the CDR3, taken from reference TRBV7-2 and TRBJ2-5): GAGVSQSPSNKVTEKGKDVELRCDPISGHTALYWYRQSLGQGLEFLIYFQGNSAPDKSGLPSDRFSAERTGGSVSTLTIQRTQQEDSAVYLCASSLAPGTSGRGETQYFGPGTRLLVL.

J is TRBJ2-7 and V is TRBV7-2; 10 nucleotides line up with TRBD2. Germline V lookup: CDR1 SGHTA, CDR2 FQGNSA. The ends lost 5 bases at V and 1 base at J; junction bases unmatched: 5. The CDR3 loop spans 15 amino acids. CDR3: CASSVTSGASYEQYF. CDR3 in DNA: TGTGCCAGCAGCGTAACTAGCGGGGCGTCCTACGAGCAGTACTTC.